This is a list of T cell receptor beta chains from one sample in a study of Ad26.COV2.S vaccination and SARS-CoV-2 variants. Generated by immunoSEQ multiplex PCR, the TCRdb table keeps only in-frame clones and is missing some. This table holds about 350,000 clones, about 88% found once. The sequences come from peripheral blood, collected in a trial of Ad26.COV2.S vaccine versus placebo. These receptors were collected from a person between 18 and 59 years old who received the Ad26.COV2.S COVID-19 vaccine or a placebo. Each CDR3 is given without its conserved first and last residue.

V: TRBV11-3
J: TRBJ2-1
length: 14
CDR3: ASSLLLAGADNEQF

V: TRBV7-2
J: TRBJ2-2
length: 17
CDR3: ASSLPRDHTILPTGELF

V: TRBV21-1
J: TRBJ1-5
length: 12
CDR3: ASSNGERNQPQH

V: TRBV7-8
J: TRBJ2-1
length: 16
CDR3: ASSPTGLAGGRNNEQF

V: TRBV19
J: TRBJ2-2
length: 12
CDR3: ASSIDGDTGELF

V: TRBV28
J: TRBJ2-7
length: 13
CDR3: ASEPQGVSSYEQY

V: TRBV9
J: TRBJ1-3
length: 13
CDR3: ASSSTGTSGNTIY

V: TRBV27
J: TRBJ2-7
length: 13
CDR3: ASSLADRHHYEQY

V: TRBV19
J: TRBJ2-7
length: 11
CDR3: ASSKFATGEQY

V: TRBV2
J: TRBJ1-2
length: 12
CDR3: ASSEIPYNYGYT

V: TRBV27
J: TRBJ2-1
length: 14
CDR3: ASSLGTGVSYNEQF

V: TRBV21-1
J: TRBJ1-6
length: 13
CDR3: ASSKETDCNSPLH

V: TRBV2
J: TRBJ1-1
length: 11
CDR3: ASRQGLNTEAF

V: TRBV11-2
J: TRBJ2-2
length: 14
CDR3: ASSLRQGRNTGELF

V: TRBV5-1
J: TRBJ2-1
length: 9
CDR3: ASREGNEQF

V: TRBV18
J: TRBJ1-4
length: 12
CDR3: ASSPLPTNEKLF

V: TRBV14
J: TRBJ2-1
length: 12
CDR3: ASSIRGGINEQF

V: TRBV7-3
J: TRBJ1-3
length: 14
CDR3: ASSLDGGSRGNTIY

V: TRBV29-1
J: TRBJ1-1
length: 11
CDR3: SVKNSGNTEAF